This T cell receptor beta chain was captured by sequencing in a study of cytomegalovirus exposure and HLA in healthy donors. General observations from the study: An analysis that was carried out later associated 15,000 to 20,000 TCR beta sequences with HLA alleles at 0.05 false discovery rate. CMV serostatus was the only recorded immune exposure for donors. Common viral pathogens (according to a later analysis) appeared linked to several of the most significant clusters.

CDR3 length equals 15 residues. Germline V gives CDR1 SSHAT, CDR2 FNYEAQ (reference sequence). PCR was performed using 60 Vbeta and 13 Jbeta primers. Generated by immunoSEQ multiplex PCR, the TCRdb table keeps only in-frame clones and is missing some. The sample carries about 160,000 clones, roughly 80% recorded once. Points on this clone: Its antigen remains unidentified. A read error may account for a junction end that differs from germline.

The chain joins TRBV7-7 to TRBJ2-5; no definite D call. Material for sequencing was PBMCs. This sequence originates from a man in his fifties or sixties in good health and CMV-seropositive. The CDR3 DNA reads TGTGCTAGCAGCTTAGCATTCAGCGCGCAAGAGACCCAGTACTTC. It yields the protein CASSLAFSAQETQYF.